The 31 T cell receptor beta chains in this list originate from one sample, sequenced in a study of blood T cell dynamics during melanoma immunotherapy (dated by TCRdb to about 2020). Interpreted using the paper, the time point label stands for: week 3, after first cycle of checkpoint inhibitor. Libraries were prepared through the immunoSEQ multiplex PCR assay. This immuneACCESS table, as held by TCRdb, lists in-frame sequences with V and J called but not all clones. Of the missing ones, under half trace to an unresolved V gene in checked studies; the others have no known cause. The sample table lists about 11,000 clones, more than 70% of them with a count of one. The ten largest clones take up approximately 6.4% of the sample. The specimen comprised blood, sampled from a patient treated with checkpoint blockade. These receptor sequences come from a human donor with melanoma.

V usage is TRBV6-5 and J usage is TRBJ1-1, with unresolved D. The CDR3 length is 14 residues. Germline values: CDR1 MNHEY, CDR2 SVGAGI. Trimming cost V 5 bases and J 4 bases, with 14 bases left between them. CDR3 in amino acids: CASSIGRWSTEAFF. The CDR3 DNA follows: TGTGCCAGCAGTATCGGTCGGTGGAGCACTGAAGCTTTCTTT.

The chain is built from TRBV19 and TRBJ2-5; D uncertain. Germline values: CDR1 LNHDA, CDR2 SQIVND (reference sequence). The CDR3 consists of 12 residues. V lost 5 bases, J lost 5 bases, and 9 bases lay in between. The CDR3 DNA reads TGTGCCAGTAGTCCCCTGGGGGAGACCCAGTACTTC. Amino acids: CASSPLGETQYF.

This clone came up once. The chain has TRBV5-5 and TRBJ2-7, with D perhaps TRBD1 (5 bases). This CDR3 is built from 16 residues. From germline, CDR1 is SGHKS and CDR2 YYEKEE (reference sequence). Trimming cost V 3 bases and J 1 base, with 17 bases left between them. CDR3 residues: CASSSHPTAASYEQYF. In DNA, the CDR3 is TGTGCCAGCAGCTCGCACCCGACAGCAGCATCCTACGAGCAGTACTTC.

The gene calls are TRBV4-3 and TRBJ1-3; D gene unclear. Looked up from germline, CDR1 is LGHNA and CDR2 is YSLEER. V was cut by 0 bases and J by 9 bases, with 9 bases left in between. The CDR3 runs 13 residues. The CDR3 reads CASSQEELGTIYF. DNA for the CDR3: TGCGCCAGCAGCCAAGAGGAACTGGGCACCATATATTTT.

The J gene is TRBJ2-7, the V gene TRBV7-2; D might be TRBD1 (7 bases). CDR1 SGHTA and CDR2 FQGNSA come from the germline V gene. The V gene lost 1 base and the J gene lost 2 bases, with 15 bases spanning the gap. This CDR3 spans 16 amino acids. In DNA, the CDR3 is TGTGCCAGCAGCTTAGTTGGCGGGACAGCCACCTACGAGCAGTACTTC. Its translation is CASSLVGGTATYEQYF.

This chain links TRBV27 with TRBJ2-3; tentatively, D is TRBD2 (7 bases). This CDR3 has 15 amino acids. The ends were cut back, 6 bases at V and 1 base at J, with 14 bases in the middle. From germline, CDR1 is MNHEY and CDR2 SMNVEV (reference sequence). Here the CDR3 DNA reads TGTGCCAGCAGGCCCGGGGGGCTCGGCACAGATACGCAGTATTTT. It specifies CASRPGGLGTDTQYF.

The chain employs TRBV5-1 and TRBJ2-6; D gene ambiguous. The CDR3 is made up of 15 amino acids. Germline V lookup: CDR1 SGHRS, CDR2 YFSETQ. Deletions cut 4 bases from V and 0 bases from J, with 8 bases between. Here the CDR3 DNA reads TGCGCCAGCAGCGCCGGTAACTCTGGGGCCAACGTCCTGACTTTC. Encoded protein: CASSAGNSGANVLTF.

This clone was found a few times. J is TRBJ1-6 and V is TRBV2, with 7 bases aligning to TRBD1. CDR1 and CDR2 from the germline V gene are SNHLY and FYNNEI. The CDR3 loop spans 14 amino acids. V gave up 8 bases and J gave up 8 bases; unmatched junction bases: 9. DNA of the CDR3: TGTGCCAGCCAGACAGGGATTTTTGATTCACCCCTCCACTTT. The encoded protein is CASQTGIFDSPLHF.

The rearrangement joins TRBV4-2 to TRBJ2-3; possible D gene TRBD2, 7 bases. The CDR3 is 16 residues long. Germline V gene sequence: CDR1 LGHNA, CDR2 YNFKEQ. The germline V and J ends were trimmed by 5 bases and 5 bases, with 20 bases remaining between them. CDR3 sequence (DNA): TGTGCCAGCAGCTCCTGGGGGGGCTCCCCGGGAGATACGCAGTATTTT. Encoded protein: CASSSWGGSPGDTQYF.

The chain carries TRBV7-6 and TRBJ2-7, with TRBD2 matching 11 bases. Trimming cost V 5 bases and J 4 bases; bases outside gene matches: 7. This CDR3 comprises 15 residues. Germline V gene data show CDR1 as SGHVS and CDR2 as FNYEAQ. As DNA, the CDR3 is TGTGCCAGCAGCCTGACTAGCGGGGAGCATTACGAGCAGTACTTC. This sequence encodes CASSLTSGEHYEQYF.

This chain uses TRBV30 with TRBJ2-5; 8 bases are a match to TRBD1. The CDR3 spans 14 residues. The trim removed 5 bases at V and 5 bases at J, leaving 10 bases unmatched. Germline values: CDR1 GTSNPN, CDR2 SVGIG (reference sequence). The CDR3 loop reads CAWFDRGRAETQYF. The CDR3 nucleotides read TGTGCCTGGTTTGACAGGGGTAGGGCGGAGACCCAGTACTTC.

The chain's CDR3 is CASSESSGGAVETQYF. The CDR3 DNA reads as TGTGCCAGCAGCGAGAGTAGCGGGGGGGCAGTGGAGACCCAGTACTTC. The chain links TRBV9 to TRBJ2-5; 11 bases are shared with TRBD2. The CDR3 is 16 residues long. V shed 3 bases and J 5 bases; nucleotides not matched to a gene: 9. Germline CDR1 reads SGDLS; CDR2 reads YYNGEE. The full variable domain, with the rest looked up from reference TRBV9 and TRBJ2-5, is DSGVTQTPKHLITATGQRVTLRCSPRSGDLSVYWYQQSLDQGLQFLIQYYNGEERAKGNILERFSAQQFPDLHSELNLSSLELGDSALYFCASSESSGGAVETQYFGPGTRLLVL.

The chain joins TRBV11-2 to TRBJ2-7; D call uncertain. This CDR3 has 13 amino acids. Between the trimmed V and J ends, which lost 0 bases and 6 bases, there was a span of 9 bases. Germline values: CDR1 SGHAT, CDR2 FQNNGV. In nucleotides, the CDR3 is TGTGCCAGCAGCTTAGAGGGCTTCGGCGAGCAGTACTTC. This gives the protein CASSLEGFGEQYF. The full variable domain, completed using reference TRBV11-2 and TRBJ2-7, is EAGVAQSPRYKIIEKRQSVAFWCNPISGHATLYWYQQILGQGPKLLIQFQNNGVVDDSQLPKDRFSAERLKGVDSTLKIQPAKLEDSAVYLCASSLEGFGEQYFGPGTRLTVT.

The CDR3 coding sequence is TGTGCCAGTAGTATAGGATGGCGGGGGGCCGCCGGTGTCGGGGAGCTGTTTTTT. This encodes CASSIGWRGAAGVGELFF. The chain is built from TRBV19 and TRBJ2-2; 8 nucleotides agree with TRBD2. This CDR3 has 18 amino acids. Trimming at V came to 1 base and at J to 7 bases, leaving 14 bases not matched to a gene. Germline V CDR1 and CDR2: LNHDA, SQIVND (reference sequence).

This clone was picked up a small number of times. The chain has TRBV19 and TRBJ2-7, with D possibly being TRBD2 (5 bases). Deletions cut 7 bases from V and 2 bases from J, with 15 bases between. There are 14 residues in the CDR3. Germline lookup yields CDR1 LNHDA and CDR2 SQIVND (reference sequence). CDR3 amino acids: CASMGRDSTYEQYF. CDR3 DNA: TGTGCCAGTATGGGGAGAGACTCTACCTACGAGCAGTACTTC.

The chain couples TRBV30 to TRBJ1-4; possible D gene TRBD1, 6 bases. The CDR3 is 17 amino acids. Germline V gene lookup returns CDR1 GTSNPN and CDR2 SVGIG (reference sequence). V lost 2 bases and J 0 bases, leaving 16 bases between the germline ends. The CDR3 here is CAWSLDRTPATNEKLFF. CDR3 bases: TGTGCCTGGAGTCTAGACAGGACTCCTGCAACTAATGAAAAACTGTTTTTT.

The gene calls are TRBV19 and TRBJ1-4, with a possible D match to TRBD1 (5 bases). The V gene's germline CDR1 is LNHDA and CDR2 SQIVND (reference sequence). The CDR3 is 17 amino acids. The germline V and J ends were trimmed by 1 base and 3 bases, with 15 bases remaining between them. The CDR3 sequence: CASSIALGEGANEKLFF. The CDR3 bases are TGTGCCAGTAGTATAGCCTTGGGGGAAGGGGCTAATGAAAAACTGTTTTTT.

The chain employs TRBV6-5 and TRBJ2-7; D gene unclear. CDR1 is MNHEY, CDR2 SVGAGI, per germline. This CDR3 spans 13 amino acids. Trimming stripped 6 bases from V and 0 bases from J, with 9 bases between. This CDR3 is CASSLVYSYEQYF. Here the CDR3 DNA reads TGTGCCAGCAGCCTAGTATACTCCTACGAGCAGTACTTC.

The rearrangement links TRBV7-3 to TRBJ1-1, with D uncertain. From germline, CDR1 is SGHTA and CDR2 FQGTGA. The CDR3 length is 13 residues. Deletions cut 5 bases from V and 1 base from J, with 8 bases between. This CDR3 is CASSPTENTEAFF. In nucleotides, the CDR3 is TGTGCCAGCAGCCCCACAGAGAACACTGAAGCTTTCTTT.

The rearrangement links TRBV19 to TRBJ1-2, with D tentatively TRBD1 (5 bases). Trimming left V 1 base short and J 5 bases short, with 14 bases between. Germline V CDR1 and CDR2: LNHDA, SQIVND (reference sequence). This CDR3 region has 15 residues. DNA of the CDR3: TGTGCCAGTAGTATAGTATCAAGGGGTTGGTATGGCTACACCTTC. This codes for CASSIVSRGWYGYTF.

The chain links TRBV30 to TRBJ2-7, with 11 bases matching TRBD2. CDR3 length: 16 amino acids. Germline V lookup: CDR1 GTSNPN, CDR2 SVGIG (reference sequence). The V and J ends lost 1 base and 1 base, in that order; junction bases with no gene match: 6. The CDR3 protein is CAWSGETSGISYEQYF. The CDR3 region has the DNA TGTGCCTGGAGTGGTGAGACTAGCGGGATTTCCTACGAGCAGTACTTC.

The CDR3 loop is CSFTGQGIGNTIYF. CDR3 in DNA: TGCAGCTTCACTGGACAGGGTATTGGAAACACCATATATTTT. The chain carries TRBV29-1 and TRBJ1-3, with TRBD1 identical over 8 bases. Germline assignment: CDR1 SQVTM and CDR2 ANQGSEA. V lost 8 bases, J lost 3 bases, and 9 bases stayed unmatched. The CDR3 is 14 amino acids. The whole variable domain, remainder taken from reference TRBV29-1 and TRBJ1-3, is SAVISQKPSRDICQRGTSLTIQCQVDSQVTMMFWYRQQPGQSLTLIATANQGSEATYESGFVIDKFPISRPNLTFSTLTVSNMSPEDSSIYLCSFTGQGIGNTIYFGEGSWLTVV.

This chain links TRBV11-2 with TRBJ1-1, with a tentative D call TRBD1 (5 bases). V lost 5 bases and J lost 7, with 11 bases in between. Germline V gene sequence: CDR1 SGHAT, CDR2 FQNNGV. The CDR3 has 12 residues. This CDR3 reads CASSRGAVEAFF. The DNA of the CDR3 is TGTGCCAGCAGCAGAGGGGCCGTTGAAGCTTTCTTT. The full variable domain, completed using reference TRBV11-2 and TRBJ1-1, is EAGVAQSPRYKIIEKRQSVAFWCNPISGHATLYWYQQILGQGPKLLIQFQNNGVVDDSQLPKDRFSAERLKGVDSTLKIQPAKLEDSAVYLCASSRGAVEAFFGQGTRLTVV.

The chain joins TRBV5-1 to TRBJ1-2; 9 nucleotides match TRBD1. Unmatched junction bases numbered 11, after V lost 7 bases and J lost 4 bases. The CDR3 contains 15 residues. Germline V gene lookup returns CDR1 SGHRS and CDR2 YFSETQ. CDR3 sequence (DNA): TGCGCCAGCTCAAGGGGGACAGGGCCTTTCTATGGCTACACCTTC. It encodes CASSRGTGPFYGYTF.

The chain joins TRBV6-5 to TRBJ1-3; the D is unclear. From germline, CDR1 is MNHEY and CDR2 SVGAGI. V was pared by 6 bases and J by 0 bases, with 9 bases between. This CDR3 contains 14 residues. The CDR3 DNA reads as TGTGCCAGCAGACCGGGGTACTCTGGAAACACCATATATTTT. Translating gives CASRPGYSGNTIYF.

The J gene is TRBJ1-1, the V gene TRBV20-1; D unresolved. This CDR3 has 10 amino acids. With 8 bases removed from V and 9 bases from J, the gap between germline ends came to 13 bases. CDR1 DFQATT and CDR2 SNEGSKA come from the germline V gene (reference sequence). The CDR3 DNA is TGCAGTTTGGAAGGTAGAAAAGCTTTCTTT. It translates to CSLEGRKAFF.

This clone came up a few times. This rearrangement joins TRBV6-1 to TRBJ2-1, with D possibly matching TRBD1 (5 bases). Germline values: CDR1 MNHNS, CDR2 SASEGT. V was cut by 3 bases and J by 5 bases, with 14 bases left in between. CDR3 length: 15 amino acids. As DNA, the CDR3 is TGTGCCAGCAGTGAGTCTCCCACAGGCCACAATGAGCAGTTCTTC. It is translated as CASSESPTGHNEQFF.

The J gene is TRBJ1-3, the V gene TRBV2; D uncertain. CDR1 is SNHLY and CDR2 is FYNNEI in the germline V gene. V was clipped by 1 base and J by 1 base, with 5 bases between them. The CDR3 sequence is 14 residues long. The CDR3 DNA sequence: TGTGCCAGCAGTGAAGGGGTATCTGGAAACACCATATATTTT. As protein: CASSEGVSGNTIYF. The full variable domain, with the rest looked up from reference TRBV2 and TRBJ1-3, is EPEVTQTPSHQVTQMGQEVILRCVPISNHLYFYWYRQILGQKVEFLVSFYNNEISEKSEIFDDQFSVERPDGSNFTLKIRSTKLEDSAMYFCASSEGVSGNTIYFGEGSWLTVV.

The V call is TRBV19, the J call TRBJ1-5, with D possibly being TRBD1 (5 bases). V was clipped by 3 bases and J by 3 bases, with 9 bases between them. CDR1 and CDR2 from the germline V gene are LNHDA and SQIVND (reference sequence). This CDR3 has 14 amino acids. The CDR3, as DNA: TGTGCCAGTAGTATTCGGGGGGTCAATCAGCCCCAGCATTTT. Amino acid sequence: CASSIRGVNQPQHF.

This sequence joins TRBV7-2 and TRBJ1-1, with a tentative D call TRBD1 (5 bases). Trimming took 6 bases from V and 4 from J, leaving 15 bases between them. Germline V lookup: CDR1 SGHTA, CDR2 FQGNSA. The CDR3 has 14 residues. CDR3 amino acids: CASRLTLGGTEAFF. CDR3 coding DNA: TGTGCCAGCAGGTTGACCCTGGGGGGCACTGAAGCTTTCTTT.

Here the CDR3 DNA reads TGTGCCAGCAGCTCCCGGGACCTTTCGGTGGAGACCCAGTACTTC. Protein: CASSSRDLSVETQYF. The J gene is TRBJ2-5, the V gene TRBV7-9; D could derive from TRBD1 or TRBD2 (5 bases each). The CDR3 has 15 residues. Germline-derived CDR1 and CDR2 are SEHNR and FQNEAQ (reference sequence). V shed 4 bases and J shed 5 bases, with 17 bases lying between them.